The 10 T cell receptor beta chains presented below share a single source sample, sequenced in a study of OX40 agonist ivuxolimab in advanced cancers. Sequenced by immunoSEQ multiplex PCR; TCRdb stores in-frame clones only, minus some. The data show 50,000 or so clones, around nine tenths seen once. Sequences were derived from CD4+ or CD8+ T cells sorted from blood, sampled in a trial of the OX40 agonist ivuxolimab. Receptor source: an adult with an advanced solid tumor such as melanoma, head and neck, liver or kidney cancer.

This clone was seen more than once but under ten times. This sequence joins TRBV10-3 and TRBJ2-3; 9 bases agree with TRBD1. Trimming removed 9 bases from V and 3 bases from J; junction bases left unmatched: 4. The germline gives CDR1 ENHRY, CDR2 SYGVKD. This CDR3 spans 13 amino acids. The CDR3: CAMGQGWTDTQYF. The CDR3 DNA reads as TGTGCCATGGGACAGGGATGGACAGATACGCAGTATTTT.

The chain carries TRBV18 and TRBJ2-1; the match to TRBD1 covers 8 bases. The junction had 4 bases not matched to a gene; V was cut back by 2 bases and J by 4 bases. The CDR3 consists of 15 residues. CDR1 and CDR2 (germline): KGHSH, LQKENI. In nucleotides, the CDR3 is TGTGCCAGCTCACCAGCGGGACAGGTATACAATGAGCAGTTCTTC. Protein product: CASSPAGQVYNEQFF.

The genes are TRBV7-2 and TRBJ1-2; D is unclear. The CDR3 is 13 amino acids. Deletions cut 3 bases from V and 2 bases from J, with 7 bases between. Germline assignment: CDR1 SGHTA and CDR2 FQGNSA. CDR3 sequence: CASSFSGNYGYTF. The CDR3 nucleotides read TGTGCCAGCAGCTTCTCGGGGAACTATGGCTACACCTTC.

This clone was found once. The chain employs TRBV5-8 and TRBJ2-1, with 7 bases identical to TRBD1. The CDR3 runs to 16 residues. V shed 2 bases, J shed 4 bases, and the junction held 9 bases outside the gene matches. Germline-derived CDR1 and CDR2 are SGHTS and YDEGEE. The CDR3, as DNA: TGTGCCAGCAGCTTAGGACAGGTGGGACCATACAATGAGCAGTTCTTC. Amino acids: CASSLGQVGPYNEQFF.

The rearrangement joins TRBV6-5 to TRBJ2-5; tentative D call: TRBD2 (6 bases). V dropped 8 bases and J dropped 5 bases, with 18 bases sitting between them. The germline V gene encodes CDR1 MNHEY and CDR2 SVGAGI. This CDR3 spans 14 amino acids. The CDR3 protein is CASSGLGGGETQYF. The CDR3 DNA reads as TGTGCCAGCTCCGGGCTGGGCGGAGGGGAGACCCAGTACTTC.

The chain joins TRBV5-1 to TRBJ1-1; a weak D match, TRBD1 (5 bases). With 4 bases removed from V and 1 base from J, the gap between germline ends came to 11 bases. The CDR3 length is 14 residues. Germline values: CDR1 SGHRS, CDR2 YFSETQ. The CDR3 coding sequence is TGCGCCAGCAGCCCCCGGCAGGGGAACACTGAAGCTTTCTTT. It codes for CASSPRQGNTEAFF.

This chain connects TRBV7-6 to TRBJ2-7; 12 nucleotides agree with TRBD1. CDR1 and CDR2 (germline): SGHVS, FNYEAQ. CDR3 size: 16 residues. V was clipped by 5 bases and J by 6 bases; unmatched bases: 11. In DNA form, the CDR3 reads TGTGCCAGCAGCCCGACCTCCGGGACAGGGGGCGGCGAGCAGTACTTC. Encoded protein: CASSPTSGTGGGEQYF.

V usage is TRBV6-1 and J usage is TRBJ1-1; no firm D call. The V and J ends lost 3 bases and 6 bases respectively, with 14 bases between them. Per germline, CDR1 MNHNS and CDR2 SASEGT. The CDR3 loop spans 14 amino acids. CDR3 region: CASSDKEFMAEAFF. In nucleotides, the CDR3 is TGTGCCAGCAGTGATAAGGAGTTTATGGCTGAAGCTTTCTTT.

The V and J genes are TRBV7-9 and TRBJ1-1; 10 bases map to TRBD1. The trim removed 8 bases at V and 4 bases at J, leaving 4 bases unmatched. The CDR3 is 13 residues long. CDR1 SEHNR and CDR2 FQNEAQ come from the germline V gene (reference sequence). The CDR3 region is CASDRGRSTEAFF. The DNA for the CDR3 is TGTGCCAGCGACAGGGGGCGTAGCACTGAAGCTTTCTTT.

The chain employs TRBV5-1 and TRBJ1-1; tentatively, D is TRBD1 (6 bases). Trimming took off 4 bases at V and 4 bases at J, with 17 bases between the two ends. The V gene's germline CDR1 is SGHRS and CDR2 YFSETQ. The CDR3 is 15 residues long. In DNA form, the CDR3 reads TGCGCCAGCAGCCTAGATGGGGGGCGGGCCACTGAAGCTTTCTTT. As protein: CASSLDGGRATEAFF.